This T cell receptor (beta chain) was sequenced in a study of graft-versus-host responses after intestinal transplantation. Across the study: Multivisceral, liver-intestinal, or isolated intestinal grafts were transplanted into recipients. Anti-thymocyte globulin served as induction for all recipients, who then took tacrolimus and steroids for approximately 3 years. Study-wide findings and caveats: High graft-versus-host to host-versus-graft clonal ratios were found in allografts of patients who had graft-donor T cell macrochimerism. Researchers found GvH clones in recipient marrow, and some showed up first in ileum or blood.

Profiling relied on immunoSEQ multiplex PCR, and the TCRdb table lists in-frame clones only, not all of them. The sample includes 90,000 to 100,000 clones, roughly 90% seen only once; the top ten take approximately 0.48%. Trimming cost V 8 bases and J 2 bases, with 19 bases left between them. Germline V gene data show CDR1 as SGHKS and CDR2 as YYEKEE (reference sequence). The CDR3 sequence is 15 residues long. As to this clone: The antigen is not known.

The input for sequencing was unstimulated CD8+ T cells sorted from spleen or lymph node cells, taken before intestinal transplant. This TCR came from a human donor who received an intestinal transplant. The chain couples TRBV5-5 to TRBJ1-1, with D perhaps matching TRBD1 (5 bases). The chain's CDR3 is CASNKPQQVNTEAFF. CDR3 nucleotides: TGTGCCAGTAATAAACCACAACAGGTTAACACTGAAGCTTTCTTT.